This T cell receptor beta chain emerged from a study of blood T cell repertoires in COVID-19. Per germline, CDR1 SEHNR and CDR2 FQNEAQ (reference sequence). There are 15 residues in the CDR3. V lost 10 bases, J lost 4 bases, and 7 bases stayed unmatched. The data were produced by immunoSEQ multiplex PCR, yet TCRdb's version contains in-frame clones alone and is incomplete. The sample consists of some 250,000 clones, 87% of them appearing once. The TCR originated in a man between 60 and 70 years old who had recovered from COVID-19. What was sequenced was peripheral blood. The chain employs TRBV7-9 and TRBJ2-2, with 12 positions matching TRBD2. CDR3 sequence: CAIPSGGAATGELFF. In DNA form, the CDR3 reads TGTGCCATCCCTAGCGGGGGGGCCGCCACCGGGGAGCTGTTTTTT.